These T cell receptor beta chains were read from a single sample in a study of blood T cell repertoires in COVID-19. Assay: immunoSEQ multiplex PCR; the TCRdb copy retains only in-frame clones and omits some. Altogether 43,000 or so clones are present, around 90% being singletons, with the ten largest covering roughly 9.3%. Material: peripheral blood. Source of these receptors: a woman aged 80 or over with active COVID-19. Both conserved end residues are part of each CDR3. The D gene is left open where the match is weak. Only part of the rows carry a size: once, few, many, or a class if the clone is expanded.

j_call clone_size d_call v_call cdr3_nt cdr3_aa
TRBJ2-2 few . TRBV28 TGTGCCAGCAGTTCCCCCCGCGGGGAGCTGTTTTTT CASSSPRGELFF
TRBJ1-2 once . TRBV18 TGTGCCAGCTCACCGCGGGGGGCCAGGGATGGCTACACCTTC CASSPRGARDGYTF
TRBJ1-1 . TRBD1 TRBV11-3 TGTGCCAGCAGCCAGGGGGTGAACACTGAAGCTTTCTTT CASSQGVNTEAFF
TRBJ1-5 few . TRBV12-3/TRBV12-4 TGTGCCAGCAGCCTGACAGAAAATCAGCCCCAGCATTTT CASSLTENQPQHF
TRBJ2-3 once . TRBV27 TGTGCCAGCAGTTTCGACCTCCGGACCGGGACACACAGCACAGATACGCAGTATTTT CASSFDLRTGTHSTDTQYF
TRBJ2-1 . . TRBV30 TGTGCCTGGACAAGGAGCTCCTACAATGAGCAGTTCTTC CAWTRSSYNEQFF
TRBJ1-5 . . TRBV19 TGTGCCAGTAGGGACAGTAGCAATCAGCCCCAGCATTTT CASRDSSNQPQHF
TRBJ1-1 . . TRBV5-5 TGTGCCAGCAGCTTTTCAGGGAACACTGAAGCTTTCTTT CASSFSGNTEAFF
TRBJ1-2 . . TRBV12-3/TRBV12-4 TGTGCCAGCAGGCCTACAGGGAACTATGGCTACACCTTC CASRPTGNYGYTF
TRBJ2-2 . . TRBV24-1 TGTGCCACCAGTGGCCTACAACAGGGCGACAACACCGGGGAGCTGTTTTTT CATSGLQQGDNTGELFF
TRBJ2-7 once TRBD1 TRBV5-1 TGCGCCAGCAGCTCGGGACAGGTAGCCTACGAGCAGTACTTC CASSSGQVAYEQYF
TRBJ1-3 . . TRBV15 TGTGCCACCAGCAGAGATAGGGCCAGGGGAGGAAACACCATATATTTT CATSRDRARGGNTIYF
TRBJ2-3 . TRBD2 TRBV5-1 TGCGCCAGCAGTATAGCGGGGGGAACAGATACGCAGTATTTT CASSIAGGTDTQYF
TRBJ2-3 . TRBD2 TRBV7-2 TGTGCCAGCAGCCTAACTAGCGCAACAGATACGCAGTATTTT CASSLTSATDTQYF
TRBJ2-3 . . TRBV7-2 TGTGCCAGCAGCTTTAACTTCCTTAGCACAGATACGCAGTATTTT CASSFNFLSTDTQYF
TRBJ2-7 few TRBD1 TRBV11-2 TGTGCCAGCAGCTTAGATCGGACAGGGCACGAGCAGTACTTC CASSLDRTGHEQYF
TRBJ2-3 . TRBD1 TRBV11-2 TGTGCCAGCAGCTTAATTGACAGGGCTAGCACAGATACGCAGTATTTT CASSLIDRASTDTQYF
TRBJ2-7 few . TRBV12-3/TRBV12-4 TGTGCCAGCAGTTTAAAACAGTACTACGAGCAGTACTTC CASSLKQYYEQYF
TRBJ1-5 few . TRBV7-9 TGTGCCAGCAGCTTCGGGGATAGCAATCAGCCCCAGCATTTT CASSFGDSNQPQHF
TRBJ2-2 . TRBD2 TRBV9 TGTGCCAGCAGGGGGCGGGGGGAGAACACCGGGGAGCTGTTTTTT CASRGRGENTGELFF
TRBJ2-7 . . TRBV19 TGTGCCAGTAGTCCCCGAAGGGGTTACGAGCAGTACTTC CASSPRRGYEQYF
TRBJ1-1 . TRBD1 TRBV19 TGTGCCACCCTAAGACAGGGTGGTCTTGTCCAGACTGAAGCTTTCTTT CATLRQGGLVQTEAFF
TRBJ2-5 . . TRBV28 TGTGCCAGCAGTTTATACGGGGGAAAAGAGACCCAGTACTTC CASSLYGGKETQYF
TRBJ2-1 once . TRBV18 TGTGCCAGCTCACCTGGGCAGGTTAATGAGCAGTTCTTC CASSPGQVNEQFF
TRBJ2-7 . TRBD2 TRBV6-6 TGTGCCAGCAGGGGGGGAGGGGCCTACGAGCAGTACTTC CASRGGGAYEQYF
TRBJ2-2 . TRBD2 TRBV7-9 TGTGCCAGCAGCACCCCGGGACTAGCGAACACCGGGGAGCTGTTTTTT CASSTPGLANTGELFF
TRBJ2-5 . . TRBV4-1 TGCGCCAGCAGTCAACAAGTCCGCCGGGACTACCAAGAGACCCAGTACTTC CASSQQVRRDYQETQYF
TRBJ1-1 . TRBD1 TRBV19 TGTGCCAGTAGTGCATTACAGGGGGCAGGTACTGAAGCTTTCTTT CASSALQGAGTEAFF
TRBJ1-1 . TRBD1 TRBV7-9 TGTGCCAGCAGCCTCGGGACAGGCCCTTTCACAGCTTTCTTT CASSLGTGPFTAFF
TRBJ1-6 . . TRBV6-5 TGTGCCAGCAGCGGAGTTTCACCCCTCCACTTT CASSGVSPLHF
TRBJ2-3 few . TRBV5-1 TGCGCCAGCAGCTTGGCCTCCTTCACAGATACGCAGTATTTT CASSLASFTDTQYF
TRBJ1-2 . TRBD1 TRBV4-1 TGCACCAGCAGCCAAGAGGCAGGGGGAAACTATGGCTACACCTTC CTSSQEAGGNYGYTF
TRBJ2-1 . . TRBV10-1 TGCGCCAGCAGTGTGGCGGGTCAACCCAGCTCCTACAATGAGCAGTTCTTC CASSVAGQPSSYNEQFF
TRBJ2-1 . . TRBV15 TGTGCCACCAGCAGGGAGTACGGGGGTCACAATGAGCAGTTCTTC CATSREYGGHNEQFF
TRBJ2-1 . . TRBV10-1 TGCGCCAGCAGTGAGCCAGGGTACAATGAGCAGTTCTTC CASSEPGYNEQFF
TRBJ2-1 . . TRBV19 TGTGCCAGTATTCCAAGGGGGGGGGATGTATACAATGAGCAGTTCTTC CASIPRGGDVYNEQFF
TRBJ1-1 . . TRBV29-1 TGCAGCGTTCAAACAGGGAGACACACTGAAGCTTTCTTT CSVQTGRHTEAFF
TRBJ1-5 . . TRBV9 TGTGCCAGCAGCCCCCAGGGGAGCAATCAGCCCCAGCATTTT CASSPQGSNQPQHF
TRBJ2-3 . . TRBV7-3 TGTGCCAGCAGCTTAACGATAGAGGCAGATACGCAGTATTTT CASSLTIEADTQYF
TRBJ1-1 . . TRBV4-3 TGCGCCAGCAGCTCAACTTGGACAGTAGGAACTGAAGCTTTCTTT CASSSTWTVGTEAFF
TRBJ2-7 . . TRBV5-1 TGCGCCAGCAGATCGATCAGGGGCTCCTACGAGCAGTACTTC CASRSIRGSYEQYF
TRBJ1-2 . . TRBV5-5 TGTGCCAGCAGCCCAGGGTCTAACTATGGCTACACCTTC CASSPGSNYGYTF
TRBJ2-1 . . TRBV6-5 TGTGCCAGCAGTAGGGCGGGACTCTACTACAATGAGCAGTTCTTC CASSRAGLYYNEQFF
TRBJ2-7 . . TRBV19 TGTGCCAGTAGTTCCGAGCGGGACACCGCCTACGAGCAGTACTTC CASSSERDTAYEQYF
TRBJ1-5 . TRBD1 TRBV6-4 TGTGCCAGCATCTTCGGGACAGGTAGTCAGCCCCAGCATTTT CASIFGTGSQPQHF
TRBJ2-5 . . TRBV20-1 TGCAGTGCTCGACTCGCCCAGACCCAGTACTTC CSARLAQTQYF
TRBJ2-1 . TRBD1 TRBV9 TGTGCCAGCAGCGTAAGGACAGGGGACAATGAGCAGTTCTTC CASSVRTGDNEQFF
TRBJ1-6 . TRBD1 TRBV19 TGTGCCAGTAGTACGACAGGGTCGGGCAATTCACCCCTCCACTTT CASSTTGSGNSPLHF
TRBJ1-1 once . TRBV28 TGTGCCAGCAGTTTGGTTACAGGGAAAGCTTTCTTT CASSLVTGKAFF
TRBJ2-6 . . TRBV6-5 TGTGCCAGCCGGACATCTGGGGCCAACGTCCTGACTTTC CASRTSGANVLTF
TRBJ2-3 . TRBD2 TRBV9 TGTGCCAGCAGTGACGGGGCGGGGGTAGATACGCAGTATTTT CASSDGAGVDTQYF
TRBJ1-1 . . TRBV27 TGTGCCAGCAGTTTAGGCGGGGGGGGTGGGCACACTGAAGCTTTCTTT CASSLGGGGGHTEAFF
TRBJ2-7 once TRBD1 TRBV4-3 TGCGCCAGCAGCCAATTGCACAGGGGCACCTACGAGCAGTACTTC CASSQLHRGTYEQYF
TRBJ2-5 . TRBD2 TRBV5-1 TGCGCCAGCAGCTTGGAGCGGGGGGCTCAAGAGACCCAGTACTTC CASSLERGAQETQYF
TRBJ1-1 . . TRBV7-7 TGTGCCAGCAGCTCCTTAGGGGGACCGGACGAAGCTTTCTTT CASSSLGGPDEAFF